This TCR beta chain was profiled in a study of T cells in Graves' hyperthyroidism and ophthalmopathy. This clonotype was recorded many times. Amplification yielded TCR beta CDR3 regions, with RNA transcripts as the source. A first-round RT-PCR of the TCR CDR3 used the HTBI primer set. TCRdb ran MiXCR on the multiplex PCR reads and lists one entry per CDR3 protein. The sample consists of about 290,000 distinct CDR3 sequences, about 14% of them appearing once. This TCR was recovered from a woman aged 30 to 39 with Graves' hyperthyroidism that later progressed to Graves' ophthalmopathy. Sequencing was performed on blood.

The CDR3 loop is CASSPHNNEQFF. For the CDR3, the DNA is TGTGCCAGCAGCCCGCACAACAATGAGCAGTTCTTC. This chain connects TRBV9 to TRBJ2-1; no firm D call. The CDR3 covers 12 residues. The germline CDR1 and CDR2 sequences are SGDLS and YYNGEE. Trimming cost V 4 bases and J 5 bases, with 7 bases left between them.